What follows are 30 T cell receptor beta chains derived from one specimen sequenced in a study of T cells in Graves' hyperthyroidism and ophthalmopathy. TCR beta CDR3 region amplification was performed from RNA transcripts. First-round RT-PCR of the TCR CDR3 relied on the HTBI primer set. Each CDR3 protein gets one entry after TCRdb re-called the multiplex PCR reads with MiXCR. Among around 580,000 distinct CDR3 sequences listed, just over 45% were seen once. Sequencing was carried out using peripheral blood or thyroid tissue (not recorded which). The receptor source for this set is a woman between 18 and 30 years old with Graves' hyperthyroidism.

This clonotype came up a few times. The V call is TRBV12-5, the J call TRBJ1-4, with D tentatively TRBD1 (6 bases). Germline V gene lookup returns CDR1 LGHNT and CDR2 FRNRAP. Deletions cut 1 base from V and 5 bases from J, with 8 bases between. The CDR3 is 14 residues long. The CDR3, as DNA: TGTGCTAGTGGTTTGGGACAGGTCAATGAAAAACTGTTTTTT. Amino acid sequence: CASGLGQVNEKLFF.

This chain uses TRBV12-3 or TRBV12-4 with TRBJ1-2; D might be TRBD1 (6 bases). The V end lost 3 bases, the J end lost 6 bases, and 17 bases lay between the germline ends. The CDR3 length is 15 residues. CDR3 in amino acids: CASSLGRRGGHGYTF. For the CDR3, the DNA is TGTGCCAGCAGTTTGGGTCGTCGGGGGGGCCATGGCTACACCTTC.

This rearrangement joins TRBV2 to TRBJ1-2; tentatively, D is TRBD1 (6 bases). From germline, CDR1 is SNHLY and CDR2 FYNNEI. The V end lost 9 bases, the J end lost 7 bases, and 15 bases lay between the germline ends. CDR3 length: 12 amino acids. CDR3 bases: TGTGCCAGTTCTAGACAGGTGGGTGGCTACACCTTC. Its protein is CASSRQVGGYTF. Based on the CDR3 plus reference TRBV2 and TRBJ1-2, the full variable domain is EPEVTQTPSHQVTQMGQEVILRCVPISNHLYFYWYRQILGQKVEFLVSFYNNEISEKSEIFDDQFSVERPDGSNFTLKIRSTKLEDSAMYFCASSRQVGGYTFGSGTRLTVV.

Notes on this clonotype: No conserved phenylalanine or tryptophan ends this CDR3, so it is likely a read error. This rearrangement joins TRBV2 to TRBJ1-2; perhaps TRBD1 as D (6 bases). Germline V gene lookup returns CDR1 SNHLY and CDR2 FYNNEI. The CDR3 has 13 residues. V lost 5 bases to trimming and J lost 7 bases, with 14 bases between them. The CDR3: CASSSRGQVGYTL. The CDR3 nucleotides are TGTGCCAGCAGTTCCCGGGGGCAAGTTGGCTACACCCTC.

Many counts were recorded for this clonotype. The CDR3 protein is CSARVRHRREYEQYF. In nucleotides, the CDR3 is TGCAGTGCTAGAGTGAGGCACAGGCGGGAGTACGAGCAGTACTTC. This chain uses TRBV20-1 with TRBJ2-7, with 7 bases identical to TRBD2. Germline CDR1 reads DFQATT; CDR2 reads SNEGSKA (reference sequence). Trimming removed 1 base from V and 4 bases from J; junction bases left unmatched: 10. This CDR3 region has 15 residues.

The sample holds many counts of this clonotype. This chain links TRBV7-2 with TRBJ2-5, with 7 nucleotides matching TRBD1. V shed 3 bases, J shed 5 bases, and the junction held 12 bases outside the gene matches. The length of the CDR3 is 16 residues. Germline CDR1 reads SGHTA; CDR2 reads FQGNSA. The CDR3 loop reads CASSFEGDRKSETQYF. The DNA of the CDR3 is TGTGCCAGCAGCTTCGAGGGGGACAGAAAGAGCGAGACCCAGTACTTC.

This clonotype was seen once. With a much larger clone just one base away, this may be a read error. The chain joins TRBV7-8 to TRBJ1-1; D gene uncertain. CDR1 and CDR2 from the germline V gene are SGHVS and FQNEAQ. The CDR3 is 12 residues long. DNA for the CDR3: TGTACCAGCAGCTTCGGGGACACTGAAGCTTTCTTT. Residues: CTSSFGDTEAFF.

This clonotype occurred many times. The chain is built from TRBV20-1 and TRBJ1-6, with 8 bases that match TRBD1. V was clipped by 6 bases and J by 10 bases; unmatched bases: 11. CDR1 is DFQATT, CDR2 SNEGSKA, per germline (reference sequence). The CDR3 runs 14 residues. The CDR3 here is CSATRTGLGSPLHF. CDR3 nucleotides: TGCAGTGCAACTCGGACAGGGTTGGGATCACCCCTCCACTTT.

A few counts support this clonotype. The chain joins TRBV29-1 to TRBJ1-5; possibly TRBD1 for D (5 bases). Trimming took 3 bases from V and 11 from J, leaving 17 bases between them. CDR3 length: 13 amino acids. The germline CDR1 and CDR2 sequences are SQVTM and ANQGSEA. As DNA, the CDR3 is TGCAGCGTTGACGGGGGAAGGCAAGAGACCCAGCATTTT. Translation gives CSVDGGRQETQHF.

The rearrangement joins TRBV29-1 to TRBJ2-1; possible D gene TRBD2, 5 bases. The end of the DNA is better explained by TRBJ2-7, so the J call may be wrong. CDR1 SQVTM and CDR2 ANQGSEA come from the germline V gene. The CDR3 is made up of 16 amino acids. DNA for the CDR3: TGCAGCGTTGAAGATCAAGAGCGGAGCTCCTACAATGAGCAGTACTTC. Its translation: CSVEDQERSSYNEQYF.

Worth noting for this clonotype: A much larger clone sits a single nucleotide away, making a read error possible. The CDR3 DNA reads as TGTGCCAGTAGTATAGGACAGAATAATTCACCCCTCTACTTT. This translates into CASSIGQNNSPLYF. This rearrangement joins TRBV19 to TRBJ1-6; possibly TRBD1 for D (5 bases). CDR3 length equals 14 residues. Germline lookup yields CDR1 LNHDA and CDR2 SQIVND (reference sequence).

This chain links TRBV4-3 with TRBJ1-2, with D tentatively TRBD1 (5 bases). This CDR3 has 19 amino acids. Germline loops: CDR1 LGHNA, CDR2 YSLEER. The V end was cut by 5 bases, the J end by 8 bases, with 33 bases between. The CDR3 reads CASSSGLASYEQEDDGYTF. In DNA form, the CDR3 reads TGCGCCAGCAGCTCGGGACTAGCGTCCTACGAGCAGGAGGACGACGGCTACACCTTC.

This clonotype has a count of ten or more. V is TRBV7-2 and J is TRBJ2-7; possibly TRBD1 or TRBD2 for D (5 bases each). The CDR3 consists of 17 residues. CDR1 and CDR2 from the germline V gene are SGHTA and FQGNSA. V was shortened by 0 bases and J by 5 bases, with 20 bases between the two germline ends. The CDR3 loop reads CASSLAGSGTADDEQYF. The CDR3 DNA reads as TGTGCCAGCAGCTTAGCGGGGTCTGGGACGGCAGACGACGAGCAGTACTTC.

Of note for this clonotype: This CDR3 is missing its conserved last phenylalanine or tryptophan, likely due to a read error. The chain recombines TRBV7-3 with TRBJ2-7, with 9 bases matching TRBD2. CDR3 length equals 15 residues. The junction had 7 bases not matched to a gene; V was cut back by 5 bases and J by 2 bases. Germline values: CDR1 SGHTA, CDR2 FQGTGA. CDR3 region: CASSPKAGGTYEQYL. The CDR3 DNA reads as TGTGCCAGCAGCCCCAAAGCGGGAGGAACCTACGAGCAGTACCTC.

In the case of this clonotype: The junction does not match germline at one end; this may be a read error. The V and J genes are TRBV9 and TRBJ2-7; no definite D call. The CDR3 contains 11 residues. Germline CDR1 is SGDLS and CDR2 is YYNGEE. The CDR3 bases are TGTACCAGCAGCTTGGTCGGAGAGCAGTACTTC. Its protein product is CTSSLVGEQYF.

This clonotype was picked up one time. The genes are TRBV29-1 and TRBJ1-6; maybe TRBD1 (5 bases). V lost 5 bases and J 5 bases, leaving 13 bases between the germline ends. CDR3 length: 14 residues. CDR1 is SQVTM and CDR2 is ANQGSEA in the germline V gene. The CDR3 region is CSVRQRGNNSPLHF. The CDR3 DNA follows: TGCAGCGTTAGACAGAGAGGCAATAATTCACCCCTCCACTTT. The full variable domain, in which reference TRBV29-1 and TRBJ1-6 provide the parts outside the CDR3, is SAVISQKPSRDICQRGTSLTIQCQVDSQVTMMFWYRQQPGQSLTLIATANQGSEATYESGFVIDKFPISRPNLTFSTLTVSNMSPEDSSIYLCSVRQRGNNSPLHFGNGTRLTVT.

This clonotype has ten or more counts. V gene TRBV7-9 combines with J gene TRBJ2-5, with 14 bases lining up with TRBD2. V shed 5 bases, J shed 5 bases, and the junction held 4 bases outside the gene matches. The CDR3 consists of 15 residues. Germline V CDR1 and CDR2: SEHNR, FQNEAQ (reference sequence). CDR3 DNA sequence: TGTGCCAGCAGCAAGGGACTAGCGGGAGAGGAGACCCAGTACTTC. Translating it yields CASSKGLAGEETQYF.

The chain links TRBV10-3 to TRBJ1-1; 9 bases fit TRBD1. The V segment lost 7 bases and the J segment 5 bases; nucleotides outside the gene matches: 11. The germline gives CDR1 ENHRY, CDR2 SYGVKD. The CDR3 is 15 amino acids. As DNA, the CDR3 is TGTGCCATCAAAACAACAGGGACAGGGTGGACTGAAGCTTTCTTT. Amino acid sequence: CAIKTTGTGWTEAFF.

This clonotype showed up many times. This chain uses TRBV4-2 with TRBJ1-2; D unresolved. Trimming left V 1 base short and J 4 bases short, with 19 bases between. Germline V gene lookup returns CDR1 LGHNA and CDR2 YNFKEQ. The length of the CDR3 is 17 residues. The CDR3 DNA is TGTGCCAGCAGCCAAGTTACAGAGTGGGCCACCGGCTATGGCTACACCTTC. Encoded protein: CASSQVTEWATGYGYTF.

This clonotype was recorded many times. This chain's CDR3 is CASSYTDRAYQPQHF. The DNA for the CDR3 is TGTGCCAGCAGCTATACGGACAGGGCTTATCAGCCCCAGCATTTT. The V and J genes are TRBV6-5 and TRBJ1-5; 8 nucleotides align to TRBD1. V lost 6 bases to trimming and J lost 5 bases; unmatched junction nucleotides: 9. Germline V gene data show CDR1 as MNHEY and CDR2 as SVGAGI. This CDR3 has 15 residues.

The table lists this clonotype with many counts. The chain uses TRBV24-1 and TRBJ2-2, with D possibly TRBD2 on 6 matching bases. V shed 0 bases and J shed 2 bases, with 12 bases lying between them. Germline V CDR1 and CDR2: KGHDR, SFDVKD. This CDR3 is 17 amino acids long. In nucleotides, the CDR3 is TGTGCCACCAGTGATTTGAAGGGTAGCGGCAACACCGGGGAGCTGTTTTTT. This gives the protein CATSDLKGSGNTGELFF.

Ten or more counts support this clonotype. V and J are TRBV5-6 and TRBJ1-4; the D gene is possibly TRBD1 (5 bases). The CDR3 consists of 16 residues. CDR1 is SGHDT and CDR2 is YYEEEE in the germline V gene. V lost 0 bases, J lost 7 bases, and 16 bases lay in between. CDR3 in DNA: TGTGCCAGCAGCTTGGGAGGTCGACAGCTTCTTGAAAAACTGTTTTTT. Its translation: CASSLGGRQLLEKLFF.

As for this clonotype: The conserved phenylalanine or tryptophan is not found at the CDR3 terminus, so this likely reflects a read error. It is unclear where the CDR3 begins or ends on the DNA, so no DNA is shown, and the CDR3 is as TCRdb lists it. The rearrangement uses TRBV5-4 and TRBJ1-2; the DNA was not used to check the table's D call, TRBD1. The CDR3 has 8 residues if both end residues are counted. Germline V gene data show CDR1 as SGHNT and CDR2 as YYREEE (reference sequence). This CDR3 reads CASSPGTR.

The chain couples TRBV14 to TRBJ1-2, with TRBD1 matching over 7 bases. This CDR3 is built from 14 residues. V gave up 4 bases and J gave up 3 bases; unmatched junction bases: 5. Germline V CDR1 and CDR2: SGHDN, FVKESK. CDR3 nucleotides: TGTGCCAGCAGCCCAGGAGGGGGCCACTATGGCTACACCTTC. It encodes CASSPGGGHYGYTF.

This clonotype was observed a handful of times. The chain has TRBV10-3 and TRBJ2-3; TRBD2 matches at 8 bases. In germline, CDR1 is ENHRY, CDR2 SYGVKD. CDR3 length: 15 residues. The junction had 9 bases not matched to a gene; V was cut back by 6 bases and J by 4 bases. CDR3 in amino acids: CAIRATSGGSDTQYF. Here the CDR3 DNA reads TGTGCCATCAGAGCCACTAGCGGAGGGTCAGATACGCAGTATTTT.

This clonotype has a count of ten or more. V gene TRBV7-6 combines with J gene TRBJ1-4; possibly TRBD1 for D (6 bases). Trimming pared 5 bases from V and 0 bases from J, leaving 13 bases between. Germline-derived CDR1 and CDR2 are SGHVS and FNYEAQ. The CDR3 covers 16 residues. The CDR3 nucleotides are TGTGCCAGCAGCCTCGGACAGTCGACAACTAATGAAAAACTGTTTTTT. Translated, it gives CASSLGQSTTNEKLFF.

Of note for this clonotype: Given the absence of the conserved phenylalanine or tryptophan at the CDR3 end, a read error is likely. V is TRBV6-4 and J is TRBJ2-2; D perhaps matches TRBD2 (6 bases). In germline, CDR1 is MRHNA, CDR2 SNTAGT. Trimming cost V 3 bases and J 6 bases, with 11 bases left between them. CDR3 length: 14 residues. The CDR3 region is CASSDGGSPGELFL. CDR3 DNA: TGTGCCAGCAGTGATGGGGGGTCCCCCGGGGAGCTGTTTTTA.

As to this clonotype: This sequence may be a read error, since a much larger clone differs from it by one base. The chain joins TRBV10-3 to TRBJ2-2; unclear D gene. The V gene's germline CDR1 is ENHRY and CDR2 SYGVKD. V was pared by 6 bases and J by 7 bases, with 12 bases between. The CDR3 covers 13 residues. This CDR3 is CAIRRENGGELFF. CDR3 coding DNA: TGTGCCATCAGGCGAGAGAATGGCGGGGAGCTGTTTTTT.

In DNA, the CDR3 is TGTGCCATCAGTGACAGTGGCCAGCCCCAGCATTTT. Its translation is CAISDSGQPQHF. The genes are TRBV10-3 and TRBJ1-5; D ambiguous. The CDR3 loop spans 12 amino acids. Germline assignment: CDR1 ENHRY and CDR2 SYGVKD. Trimming left V 3 bases short and J 7 bases short, with 7 bases between.

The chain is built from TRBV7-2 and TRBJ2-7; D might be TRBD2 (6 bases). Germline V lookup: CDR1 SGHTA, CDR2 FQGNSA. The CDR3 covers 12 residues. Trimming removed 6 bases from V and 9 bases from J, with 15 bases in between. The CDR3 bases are TGTGCCAGCAGGGACTCCGGGACTGCGCAGTACTTC. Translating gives CASRDSGTAQYF.